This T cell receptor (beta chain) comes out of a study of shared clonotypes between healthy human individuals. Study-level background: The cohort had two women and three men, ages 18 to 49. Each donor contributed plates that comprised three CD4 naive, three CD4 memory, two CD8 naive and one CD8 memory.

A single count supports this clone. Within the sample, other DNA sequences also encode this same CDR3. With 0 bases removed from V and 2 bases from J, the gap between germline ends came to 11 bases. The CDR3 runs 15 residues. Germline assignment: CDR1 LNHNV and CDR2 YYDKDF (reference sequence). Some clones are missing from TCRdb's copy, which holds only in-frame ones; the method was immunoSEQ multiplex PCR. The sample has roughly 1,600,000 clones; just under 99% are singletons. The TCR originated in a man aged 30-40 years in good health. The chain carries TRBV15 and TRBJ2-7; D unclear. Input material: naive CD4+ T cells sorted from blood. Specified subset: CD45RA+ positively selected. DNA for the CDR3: TGTGCCACCAGCAGAGATCGTCAGGCTACCTACGAGCAGTACTTC. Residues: CATSRDRQATYEQYF.